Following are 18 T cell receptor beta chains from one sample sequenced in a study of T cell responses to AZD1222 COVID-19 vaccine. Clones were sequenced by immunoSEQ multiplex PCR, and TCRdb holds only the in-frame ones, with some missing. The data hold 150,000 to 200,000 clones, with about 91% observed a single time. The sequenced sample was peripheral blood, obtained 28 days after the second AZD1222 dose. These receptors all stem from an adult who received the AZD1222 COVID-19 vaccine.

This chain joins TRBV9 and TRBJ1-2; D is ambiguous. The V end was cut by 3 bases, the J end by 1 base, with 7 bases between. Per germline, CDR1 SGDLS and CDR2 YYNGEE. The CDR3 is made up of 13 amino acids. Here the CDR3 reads CASSGTDNYGYTF. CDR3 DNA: TGTGCCAGCAGCGGAACGGATAACTATGGCTACACCTTC.

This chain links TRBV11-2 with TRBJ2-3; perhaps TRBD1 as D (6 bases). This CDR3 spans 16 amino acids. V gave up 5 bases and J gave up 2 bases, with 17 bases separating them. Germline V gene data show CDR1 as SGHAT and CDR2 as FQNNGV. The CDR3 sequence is CASSQGQSHFTDTQYF. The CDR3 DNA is TGTGCCAGCAGCCAAGGACAGTCCCACTTCACAGATACGCAGTATTTT.

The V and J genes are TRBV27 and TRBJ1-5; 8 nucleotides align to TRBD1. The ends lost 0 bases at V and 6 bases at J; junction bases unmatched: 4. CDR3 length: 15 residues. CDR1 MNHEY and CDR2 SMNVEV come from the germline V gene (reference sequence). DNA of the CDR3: TGTGCCAGCAGTTTATCTACAGGGGGGTCTCAGCCCCAGCATTTT. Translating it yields CASSLSTGGSQPQHF.

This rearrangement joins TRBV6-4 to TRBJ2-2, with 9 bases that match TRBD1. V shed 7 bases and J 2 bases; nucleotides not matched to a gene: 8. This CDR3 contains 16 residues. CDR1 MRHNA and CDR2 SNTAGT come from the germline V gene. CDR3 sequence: CASKLQGAGNTGELFF. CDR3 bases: TGTGCCAGCAAATTACAGGGGGCAGGAAACACCGGGGAGCTGTTTTTT.

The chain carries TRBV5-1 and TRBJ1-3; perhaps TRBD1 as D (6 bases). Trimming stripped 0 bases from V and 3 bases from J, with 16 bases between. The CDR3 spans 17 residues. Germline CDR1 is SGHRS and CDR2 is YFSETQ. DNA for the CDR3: TGCGCCAGCAGCTTGGATCCCACAGGGCTAAGTGGAAACACCATATATTTT. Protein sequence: CASSLDPTGLSGNTIYF.

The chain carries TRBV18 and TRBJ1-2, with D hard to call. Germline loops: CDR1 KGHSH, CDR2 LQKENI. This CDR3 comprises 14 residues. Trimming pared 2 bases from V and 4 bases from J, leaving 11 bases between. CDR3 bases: TGTGCCAGCTCACCATTTGTTCCCGTCTATGGCTACACCTTC. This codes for CASSPFVPVYGYTF.

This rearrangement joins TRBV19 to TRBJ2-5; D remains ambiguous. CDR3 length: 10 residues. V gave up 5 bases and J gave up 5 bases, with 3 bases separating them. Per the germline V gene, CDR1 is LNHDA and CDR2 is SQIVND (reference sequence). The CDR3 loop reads CASSGETQYF. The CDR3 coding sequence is TGTGCCAGTAGTGGGGAGACCCAGTACTTC. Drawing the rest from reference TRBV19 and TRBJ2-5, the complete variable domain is DGGITQSPKYLFRKEGQNVTLSCEQNLNHDAMYWYRQDPGQGLRLIYYSQIVNDFQKGDIAEGYSVSREKKESFPLTVTSAQKNPTAFYLCASSGETQYFGPGTRLLVL.

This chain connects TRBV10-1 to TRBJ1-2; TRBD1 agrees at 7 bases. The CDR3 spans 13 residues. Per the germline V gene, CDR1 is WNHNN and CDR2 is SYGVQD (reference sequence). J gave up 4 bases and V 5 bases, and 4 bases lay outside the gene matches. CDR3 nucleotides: TGCGCCAGCAGTCCCGGGACAGCCTATGGCTACACCTTC. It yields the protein CASSPGTAYGYTF.

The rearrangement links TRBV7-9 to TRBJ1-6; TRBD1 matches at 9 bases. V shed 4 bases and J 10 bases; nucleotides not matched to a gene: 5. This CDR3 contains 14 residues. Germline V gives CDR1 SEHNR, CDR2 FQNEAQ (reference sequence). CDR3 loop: CASSSDRGRSPLHF. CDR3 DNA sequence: TGTGCCAGCAGCTCGGACAGGGGACGGTCACCCCTCCACTTT. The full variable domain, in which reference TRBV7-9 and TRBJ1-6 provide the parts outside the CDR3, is DTGVSQNPRHKITKRGQNVTFRCDPISEHNRLYWYRQTLGQGPEFLTYFQNEAQLEKSRLLSDRFSAERPKGSFSTLEIQRTEQGDSAMYLCASSSDRGRSPLHFGNGTRLTVT.

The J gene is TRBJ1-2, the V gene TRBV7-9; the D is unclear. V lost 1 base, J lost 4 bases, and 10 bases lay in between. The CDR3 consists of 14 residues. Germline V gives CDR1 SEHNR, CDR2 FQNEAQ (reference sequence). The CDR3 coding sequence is TGTGCCAGCAGCTTAGAATGGGCGGTCTATGGCTACACCTTC. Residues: CASSLEWAVYGYTF. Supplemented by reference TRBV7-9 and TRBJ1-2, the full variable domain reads DTGVSQNPRHKITKRGQNVTFRCDPISEHNRLYWYRQTLGQGPEFLTYFQNEAQLEKSRLLSDRFSAERPKGSFSTLEIQRTEQGDSAMYLCASSLEWAVYGYTFGSGTRLTVV.

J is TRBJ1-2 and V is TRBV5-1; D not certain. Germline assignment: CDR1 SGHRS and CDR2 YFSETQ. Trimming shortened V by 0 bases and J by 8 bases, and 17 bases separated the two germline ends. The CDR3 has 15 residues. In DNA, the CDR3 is TGCGCCAGCAGCTTGGGTCCAGGACCCGCTCGAGGCTACACCTTC. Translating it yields CASSLGPGPARGYTF.

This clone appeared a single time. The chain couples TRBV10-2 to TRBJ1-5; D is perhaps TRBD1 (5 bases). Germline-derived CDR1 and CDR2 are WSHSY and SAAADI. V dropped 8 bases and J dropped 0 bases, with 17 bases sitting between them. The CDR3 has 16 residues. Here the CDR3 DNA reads TGCGCCAGCGGCCCGGGCAGGGAACATAGCAATCAGCCCCAGCATTTT. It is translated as CASGPGREHSNQPQHF.

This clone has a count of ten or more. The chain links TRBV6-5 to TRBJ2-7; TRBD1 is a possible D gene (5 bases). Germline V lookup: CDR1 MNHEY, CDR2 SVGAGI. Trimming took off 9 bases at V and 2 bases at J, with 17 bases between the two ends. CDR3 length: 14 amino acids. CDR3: CASTVQGNTYEQYF. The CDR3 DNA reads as TGTGCCAGTACCGTTCAGGGAAACACCTACGAGCAGTACTTC.

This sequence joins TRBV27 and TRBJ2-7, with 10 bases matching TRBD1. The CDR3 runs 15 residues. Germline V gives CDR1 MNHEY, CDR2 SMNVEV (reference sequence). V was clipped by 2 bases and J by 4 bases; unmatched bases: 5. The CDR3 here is CASSLMDRGSYEQYF. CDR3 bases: TGTGCCAGCAGTTTAATGGACAGGGGGTCTTACGAGCAGTACTTC.

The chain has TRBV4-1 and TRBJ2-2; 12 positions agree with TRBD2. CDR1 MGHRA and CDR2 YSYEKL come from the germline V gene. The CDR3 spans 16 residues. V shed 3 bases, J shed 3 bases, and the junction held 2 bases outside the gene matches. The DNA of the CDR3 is TGCGCCAGCAGCCACCCTAGCGGGGGGGACACCGGGGAGCTGTTTTTT. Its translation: CASSHPSGGDTGELFF.

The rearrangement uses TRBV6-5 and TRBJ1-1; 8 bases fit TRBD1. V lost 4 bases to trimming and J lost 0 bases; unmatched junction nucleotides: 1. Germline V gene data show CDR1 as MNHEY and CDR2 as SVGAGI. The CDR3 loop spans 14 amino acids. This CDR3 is CASSLDRVNTEAFF. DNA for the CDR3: TGTGCCAGCAGTTTGGACAGGGTGAACACTGAAGCTTTCTTT.

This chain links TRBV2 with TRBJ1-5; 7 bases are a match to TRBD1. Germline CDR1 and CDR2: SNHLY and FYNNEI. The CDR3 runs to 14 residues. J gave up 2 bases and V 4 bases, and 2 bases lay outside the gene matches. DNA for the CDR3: TGTGCCAGCAGTGCCGGGACAGGCAATCAGCCCCAGCATTTT. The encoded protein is CASSAGTGNQPQHF.

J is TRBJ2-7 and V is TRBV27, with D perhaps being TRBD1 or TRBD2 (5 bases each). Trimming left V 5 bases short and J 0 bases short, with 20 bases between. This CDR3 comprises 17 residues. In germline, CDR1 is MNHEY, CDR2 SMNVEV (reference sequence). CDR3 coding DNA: TGTGCCAGCAGTCCCAACCGGGACCGATCTTTCTCCTACGAGCAGTACTTC. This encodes CASSPNRDRSFSYEQYF.